This is a list of T cell receptor beta chains from one sample in a study of blood T cell repertoires in COVID-19. TCRdb keeps only in-frame clones here, not all; method: immunoSEQ multiplex PCR. Of 140,000 to 150,000 clones in the sample, more than 80% were seen once. The sample taken for sequencing was peripheral blood. The receptors come from a human donor with acute or convalescent COVID-19. The donor label of this sample is uncertain. CDR3s include the opening cysteine and the closing phenylalanine or tryptophan. The D gene is left open where the match is weak. Only part of the rows carry a size: once, few, many, or a class if the clone is expanded.

>TRBV19|.|.|TRBJ2-3
CASSIRGASTDTQYF
TGTGCCAGTAGTATTCGGGGGGCTAGCACAGATACGCAGTATTTT
>TRBV9|.|TRBD1|TRBJ1-4
CASSVHGTVNEKLFF
TGTGCCAGCAGCGTTCACGGGACAGTTAATGAAAAACTGTTTTTT
>TRBV13|.|.|TRBJ1-1
CASSLLMNTEAFF
TGTGCCAGCAGCTTATTAATGAACACTGAAGCTTTCTTT
>TRBV9|.|TRBD1|TRBJ1-5
CASSATGLGNQPQHF
TGTGCCAGCAGCGCGACAGGGTTGGGCAATCAGCCCCAGCATTTT
>TRBV11-2|.|.|TRBJ2-2
CASSFRSDGGELFF
TGTGCCAGCAGCTTTAGATCCGATGGCGGGGAGCTGTTTTTT
>TRBV24-1|.|.|TRBJ1-5
CATSINGRGPQHF
TGTGCCACCAGTATAAACGGGAGAGGGCCCCAGCATTTT
>TRBV5-6|.|.|TRBJ2-7
CASSLDTPEQYF
TGTGCCAGCAGCCTGGACACCCCCGAGCAGTACTTC
>TRBV2|.|.|TRBJ1-1
CASTLGGARWTEAFF
TGTGCCAGCACTCTGGGGGGGGCGCGGTGGACTGAAGCTTTCTTT
>TRBV4-1|few|TRBD1|TRBJ1-6
CASSQEGQGYNSPLHF
TGCGCCAGCAGCCAAGAGGGACAGGGGTATAATTCACCCCTCCACTTT
>TRBV3-1/TRBV3-2|.|TRBD2|TRBJ2-2
CASSQQGTSGTGELFF
TGTGCCAGCAGCCAACAAGGGACTAGCGGTACCGGGGAGCTGTTTTTT
>TRBV7-6|few|.|TRBJ1-1
CASSLTAQGFTEAFF
TGTGCCAGCAGCTTAACTGCCCAGGGATTCACTGAAGCTTTCTTT
>TRBV12-3/TRBV12-4|.|.|TRBJ1-1
CASSPGAEAFF
TGTGCCAGCAGTCCTGGAGCTGAAGCTTTCTTT
>TRBV19|.|.|TRBJ1-1
CASSDRKTEAFF
TGTGCCAGCTCCGACAGAAAGACTGAAGCTTTCTTT
>TRBV24-1|once|TRBD1|TRBJ2-1
CATSDSRDSGDEQFF
TGTGCCACCAGTGATTCCCGGGACAGTGGGGATGAGCAGTTCTTC
>TRBV5-6|many|.|TRBJ1-2
CASSSRGYGGYTF
TGTGCCAGCAGCTCCAGGGGTTATGGTGGCTACACCTTC
>TRBV9|.|.|TRBJ1-2
CASSPRGLETIPDYGYTF
TGTGCCAGCAGCCCCCGAGGCCTTGAAACGATCCCGGACTATGGCTACACCTTC
>TRBV11-2|.|.|TRBJ1-1
CASRWDGSMNTEAFF
TGTGCCAGCCGCTGGGACGGGAGCATGAACACTGAAGCTTTCTTT
>TRBV27|.|TRBD2|TRBJ2-1
CASSLWAGTSGGYYNEQFF
TGTGCCAGCAGTTTATGGGCCGGGACTAGCGGGGGATATTACAATGAGCAGTTCTTC
>TRBV3-1/TRBV3-2|.|TRBD1|TRBJ1-2
CASSHRDRGNGYTF
TGTGCCAGCAGCCACCGGGACAGGGGAAATGGCTACACCTTC
>TRBV19|.|TRBD1|TRBJ1-2
CASSIRTGGVDGGYTF
TGTGCCAGTAGTATAAGGACAGGGGGCGTTGATGGTGGCTACACCTTC
>TRBV5-1|.|.|TRBJ1-1
CASSGWGENTEAFF
TGCGCCAGCAGTGGTTGGGGAGAGAACACTGAAGCTTTCTTT
>TRBV23-1|.|.|TRBJ1-2
CASSQSYRDYGYTF
TGCGCCAGCAGTCAATCGTACAGGGACTATGGCTACACCTTC
>TRBV10-2|.|.|TRBJ1-5
CATRDTSSNQPQHF
TGCGCCACTCGGGACACCAGTAGCAATCAGCCCCAGCATTTT
>TRBV3-1/TRBV3-2|once|TRBD1|TRBJ1-5
CASSPGGQPQHF
TGTGCCAGCAGCCCAGGGGGGCAGCCCCAGCATTTT
>TRBV6-4|.|.|TRBJ1-5
CASSDGPPWKIYSNQPQHF
TGTGCCAGCAGTGACGGGCCCCCGTGGAAAATATATAGCAATCAGCCCCAGCATTTT
>TRBV20-1|.|.|TRBJ1-1
CSVTPDTEAFF
TGCAGTGTCACCCCGGACACTGAAGCTTTCTTT
>TRBV10-3|few|.|TRBJ1-2
CAISDPEGVNYGYTF
TGTGCCATCAGTGACCCCGAGGGTGTTAACTATGGCTACACCTTC
>TRBV5-1|.|TRBD1|TRBJ1-1
CASSLAGQGLNTEAFF
TGCGCCAGCAGCTTGGCAGGACAGGGGTTGAACACTGAAGCTTTCTTT